The 27 T cell receptor beta chains given below trace back to one sample, sequenced in a study of blood T cell repertoires in COVID-19. Profiling relied on immunoSEQ multiplex PCR, and the TCRdb table lists in-frame clones only, not all of them. This table has 90,000 to 120,000 clones, around 88% appearing once. Sequencing input: peripheral blood. The source is a man aged 45 to 65 with active or convalescent COVID-19.

The rearrangement links TRBV10-1 to TRBJ2-7, with 15 bases that match TRBD2. The CDR3 has 17 residues. Germline CDR1 and CDR2: WNHNN and SYGVQD (reference sequence). Trimming removed 0 bases from V and 5 bases from J; junction bases left unmatched: 5. This chain's CDR3 is CASSESGLAGGMNEQYF. In DNA, the CDR3 is TGCGCCAGCAGTGAGTCTGGACTAGCGGGAGGGATGAACGAGCAGTACTTC.

The J gene is TRBJ2-2, the V gene TRBV5-4; 11 nucleotides match TRBD1. After removal of 0 bases from V and 4 bases from J, the junction contained 2 bases not matched to a gene. CDR1 and CDR2 from the germline V gene are SGHNT and YYREEE (reference sequence). The CDR3 runs to 16 residues. The CDR3 reads CASSLGDRGGTGELFF. The CDR3 DNA reads TGTGCCAGCAGCTTGGGGGACAGGGGGGGCACCGGGGAGCTGTTTTTT.

V and J are TRBV27 and TRBJ1-6; D is unclear. The CDR3 is 13 residues long. Germline assignment: CDR1 MNHEY and CDR2 SMNVEV (reference sequence). Trimming left V 3 bases short and J 7 bases short, with 7 bases between. The CDR3 bases are TGTGCCAGCAGTTTTGCCGGGAATTCACCCCTCCACTTT. Translating it yields CASSFAGNSPLHF.

The chain joins TRBV19 to TRBJ1-6; TRBD1 matches 9 bases. The CDR3 runs to 13 residues. Germline CDR1 reads LNHDA; CDR2 reads SQIVND (reference sequence). The V gene end was trimmed by 6 bases and the J gene end by 7 bases; junction bases not matched to a gene: 1. CDR3 residues: CASRGTGNSPLHF. DNA of the CDR3: TGTGCCAGTAGAGGGACAGGGAATTCACCCCTCCACTTT.

This chain links TRBV30 with TRBJ1-4; D not certain. V lost 5 bases and J lost 8, with 21 bases in between. The V gene's germline CDR1 is GTSNPN and CDR2 SVGIG (reference sequence). CDR3 size: 15 residues. The CDR3 here is CAWATFGERKEKLFF. As DNA, the CDR3 is TGTGCCTGGGCGACTTTCGGGGAGCGAAAAGAAAAACTGTTTTTT.

The count of this clone is one. The V and J genes are TRBV5-4 and TRBJ1-1; no firm D call. The CDR3 covers 12 residues. Deletions cut 1 base from V and 8 bases from J, with 9 bases between. The germline V gene encodes CDR1 SGHNT and CDR2 YYREEE (reference sequence). The CDR3 loop is CASSLRREEAFF. For the CDR3, the DNA is TGTGCCAGCAGCTTGCGGAGGGAGGAAGCTTTCTTT.

The chain couples TRBV5-6 to TRBJ2-1; TRBD2 matches at 8 bases. CDR3 length: 13 residues. The V gene end was trimmed by 3 bases and the J gene end by 16 bases; junction bases not matched to a gene: 12. Germline CDR1 SGHDT, CDR2 YYEEEE. CDR3 in DNA: TGTGCCAGCAGCTCGACGGGAGGGCCGATGAGATTCTTC. It yields the protein CASSSTGGPMRFF.

This sequence joins TRBV6-1 and TRBJ2-3; a possible D gene is TRBD2 (5 bases). Trimming removed 0 bases from V and 6 bases from J, with 13 bases in between. From germline, CDR1 is MNHNS and CDR2 SASEGT. The CDR3 is made up of 15 amino acids. DNA of the CDR3: TGTGCCAGCAGTGAAGCCCGGTTTGGGGAGGATACGCAGTATTTT. The encoded protein is CASSEARFGEDTQYF.

The chain combines TRBV2 with TRBJ2-1, with TRBD2 matching over 13 bases. CDR1 and CDR2 from the germline V gene are SNHLY and FYNNEI. The length of the CDR3 is 16 residues. J lost 8 bases, V lost 2 bases, and 6 bases had no gene match. CDR3 amino acids: CASSESRTSGSDEQFF. CDR3 DNA: TGTGCCAGCAGTGAATCCCGGACTAGCGGGAGTGATGAGCAGTTCTTC.

The genes are TRBV28 and TRBJ1-5, with a weak D call TRBD1 (5 bases). The germline V and J ends were trimmed by 6 bases and 3 bases, with 6 bases remaining between them. CDR1 and CDR2 from the germline V gene are MDHEN and SYDVKM. The CDR3 runs to 12 residues. CDR3 protein: CASRQVNQPQHF. In nucleotides, the CDR3 is TGTGCCAGCAGACAGGTCAATCAGCCCCAGCATTTT.

In this sample, this clone turned up once. The rearrangement uses TRBV7-2 and TRBJ1-1; 7 nucleotides align to TRBD1. CDR1 is SGHTA and CDR2 is FQGNSA in the germline V gene. The CDR3 runs 13 residues. V was pared by 2 bases and J by 7 bases, with 4 bases of the junction left unmatched. This CDR3 reads CASSLSQGLEAFF. Written as DNA, the CDR3 is TGTGCCAGCAGCTTATCACAGGGGCTTGAAGCTTTCTTT. The full variable domain, completed using reference TRBV7-2 and TRBJ1-1, is GAGVSQSPSNKVTEKGKDVELRCDPISGHTALYWYRQSLGQGLEFLIYFQGNSAPDKSGLPSDRFSAERTGGSVSTLTIQRTQQEDSAVYLCASSLSQGLEAFFGQGTRLTVV.

This chain joins TRBV6-5 and TRBJ1-1, with 10 bases lining up with TRBD1. The germline V gene has CDR1 MNHEY and CDR2 SVGAGI. The V gene end was trimmed by 2 bases and the J gene end by 5 bases; junction bases not matched to a gene: 5. This CDR3 spans 15 amino acids. Written as DNA, the CDR3 is TGTGCCAGCAGTTACCGGGACAGGGGAGCGACTGAAGCTTTCTTT. It encodes CASSYRDRGATEAFF.

This clone was picked up one time. The chain is built from TRBV11-2 and TRBJ2-7; D is possibly TRBD2 (5 bases). Trimming removed 0 bases at V and 3 bases at J, with 12 bases between. This CDR3 is built from 15 residues. The germline gives CDR1 SGHAT, CDR2 FQNNGV. In DNA form, the CDR3 reads TGTGCCAGCAGCTTAGATCTGCTACTAGACTACGAGCAGTACTTC. Protein: CASSLDLLLDYEQYF.

V usage is TRBV11-2 and J usage is TRBJ2-5; 8 bases align to TRBD1. The CDR3 sequence is 14 residues long. Per germline, CDR1 SGHAT and CDR2 FQNNGV. V trimming: 3 bases; J trimming: 4 bases; junction bases outside the gene matches: 4. This chain's CDR3 is CASSLTGVRETQYF. The CDR3 DNA sequence: TGTGCCAGCAGCTTGACAGGGGTACGAGAGACCCAGTACTTC.

The rearrangement links TRBV19 to TRBJ2-3; TRBD1 is a possible D gene (5 bases). This CDR3 is 15 amino acids long. From germline, CDR1 is LNHDA and CDR2 SQIVND (reference sequence). Trimming stripped 5 bases from V and 1 base from J, with 13 bases between. CDR3 in DNA: TGTGCCAGTAGTTCCCAGGGTTATGGCACAGATACGCAGTATTTT. Translation: CASSSQGYGTDTQYF.

The chain recombines TRBV5-5 with TRBJ2-1; 10 bases line up with TRBD1. The V gene end was trimmed by 4 bases and the J gene end by 7 bases; junction bases not matched to a gene: 8. Germline V lookup: CDR1 SGHKS, CDR2 YYEKEE (reference sequence). This CDR3 has 15 residues. CDR3 DNA: TGTGCCAGCAGCGGTTCTGGACAGGGGGTGAATGAGCAGTTCTTC. This sequence encodes CASSGSGQGVNEQFF.

The J gene is TRBJ1-4, the V gene TRBV6-5; TRBD1 might be the D (6 bases). The germline V and J ends were trimmed by 5 bases and 8 bases, with 15 bases remaining between them. The CDR3 covers 14 residues. Looked up from germline, CDR1 is MNHEY and CDR2 is SVGAGI. The CDR3 coding sequence is TGTGCCAGCAGTAGAGACAGGACCAACGAAAAACTGTTTTTT. It translates to CASSRDRTNEKLFF.

J is TRBJ2-3 and V is TRBV2, with D perhaps TRBD1 (6 bases). The CDR3 is made up of 14 amino acids. V lost 11 bases, J lost 1 base, and 16 bases lay in between. Per the germline V gene, CDR1 is SNHLY and CDR2 is FYNNEI. The CDR3 bases are TGTGCCGGCCTGAAAAGGACAGGCACAGATACGCAGTATTTT. The encoded protein is CAGLKRTGTDTQYF.

V is TRBV28 and J is TRBJ1-2; D is possibly TRBD1 (5 bases). V gave up 1 base and J gave up 3 bases, with 18 bases separating them. The CDR3 consists of 17 residues. Germline loops: CDR1 MDHEN, CDR2 SYDVKM. The CDR3 protein is CASSLFAGIRGHYGYTF. DNA of the CDR3: TGTGCCAGCAGTTTATTTGCCGGAATAAGGGGTCACTATGGCTACACCTTC.

This rearrangement joins TRBV9 to TRBJ2-5; the match to TRBD2 covers 10 bases. The CDR3 extends over 16 amino acids. Trimming at V came to 0 bases and at J to 4 bases, leaving 6 bases not matched to a gene. CDR1 and CDR2 from the germline V gene are SGDLS and YYNGEE. This chain's CDR3 is CASSVGTSGNGETQYF. The CDR3 nucleotides are TGTGCCAGCAGCGTAGGTACTAGCGGGAATGGAGAGACCCAGTACTTC.

The chain joins TRBV11-2 to TRBJ2-1; TRBD2 is a possible D gene (7 bases). Germline CDR1 SGHAT, CDR2 FQNNGV. Trimming pared 5 bases from V and 0 bases from J, leaving 14 bases between. The CDR3 consists of 16 residues. Written as DNA, the CDR3 is TGTGCCAGCAGCCCCAGGGGCGGGAGCTCCTACAATGAGCAGTTCTTC. It codes for CASSPRGGSSYNEQFF.

This chain links TRBV6-1 with TRBJ1-2, with TRBD1 matching 10 bases. Germline loops: CDR1 MNHNS, CDR2 SASEGT. CDR3 length: 16 amino acids. The V and J ends lost 1 base and 4 bases, in that order; junction bases with no gene match: 6. CDR3 region: CASSEVIRTGGYGYTF. The CDR3 nucleotides are TGTGCCAGCAGTGAAGTAATACGGACAGGGGGCTATGGCTACACCTTC.

The V and J genes are TRBV5-1 and TRBJ2-7, with TRBD2 matching over 8 bases. Per germline, CDR1 SGHRS and CDR2 YFSETQ. The J segment lost 1 base and the V segment lost 0 bases, leaving 9 bases of the junction unmatched. The CDR3 extends over 17 amino acids. The CDR3 sequence: CASSLDGSGTSSYEQYF. In nucleotides, the CDR3 is TGCGCCAGCAGCTTGGACGGTTCCGGGACTAGTTCCTACGAGCAGTACTTC.

This chain connects TRBV2 to TRBJ2-7, with 7 bases identical to TRBD2. CDR1 SNHLY and CDR2 FYNNEI come from the germline V gene. This CDR3 is 14 amino acids long. The V and J ends lost 7 bases and 6 bases, in that order; junction bases with no gene match: 12. The CDR3 DNA sequence: TGTGCCAGCACCCTCGAGGGGAGGGTACCCGAGCAGTACTTC. Its protein is CASTLEGRVPEQYF.

The chain combines TRBV28 with TRBJ1-1; a possible D gene is TRBD1 (6 bases). The germline CDR1 and CDR2 sequences are MDHEN and SYDVKM. The CDR3 runs 11 residues. Trimming cost V 10 bases and J 6 bases, with 12 bases left between them. CDR3 sequence: CATRQAPEAFF. DNA of the CDR3: TGTGCCACAAGACAGGCCCCTGAAGCTTTCTTT.

This rearrangement joins TRBV20-1 to TRBJ2-7, with a possible D match to TRBD2 (6 bases). CDR1 DFQATT and CDR2 SNEGSKA come from the germline V gene (reference sequence). The V end was cut by 5 bases, the J end by 7 bases, with 9 bases between. This CDR3 spans 10 amino acids. The CDR3: CSAPTREQYF. CDR3 coding DNA: TGCAGTGCTCCGACTAGGGAGCAGTACTTC.

V gene TRBV15 combines with J gene TRBJ2-3, with a tentative D call TRBD1 (5 bases). This CDR3 contains 17 residues. V lost 0 bases, J lost 3 bases, and 16 bases lay in between. CDR1 and CDR2 from the germline V gene are LNHNV and YYDKDF (reference sequence). The CDR3 reads CATSRDARQGWTDTQYF. The CDR3 nucleotides read TGTGCCACCAGCAGAGATGCGCGGCAGGGATGGACAGATACGCAGTATTTT. Supplemented by reference TRBV15 and TRBJ2-3, the full variable domain reads DAMVIQNPRYQVTQFGKPVTLSCSQTLNHNVMYWYQQKSSQAPKLLFHYYDKDFNNEADTPDNFQSRRPNTSFCFLDIRSPGLGDTAMYLCATSRDARQGWTDTQYFGPGTRLTVL.